A selection of T cell receptor beta chains follows, all from one sample in a study of long-term antiretroviral therapy in people with HIV. Assay: immunoSEQ multiplex PCR; the TCRdb copy retains only in-frame clones and omits some. The table lists tens of thousands of clones, more than 75% of them singletons. The sequences come from unsorted PBMCs, collected 4.8 years after starting antiretroviral therapy. The receptors were sampled from a man in his forties with HIV. Both conserved end residues are part of each CDR3. Fields, in order: V gene, clone size, D gene, J gene, CDR3 protein, CDR3 DNA. The D gene is left open where the match is weak. Size values are once, few and many counts, or a class for expanded clones, and some rows have none.

TRBV7-3,NA,NA,TRBJ2-3,CASSFGLSTDTQYF,TGTGCCAGCAGCTTCGGACTGAGCACAGATACGCAGTATTTT
TRBV2,NA,TRBD2,TRBJ2-1,CASRPLAGGGYEQFF,TGTGCCAGCAGGCCACTAGCGGGAGGGGGGTATGAGCAGTTCTTC
TRBV27,NA,TRBD2,TRBJ2-7,CASIGGSGGEQYF,TGTGCCAGCATCGGCGGGAGTGGAGGCGAGCAGTACTTC
TRBV5-6,NA,TRBD1,TRBJ1-4,CASSGGTALNEKLFF,TGTGCCAGCAGCGGAGGGACAGCCCTTAATGAAAAACTGTTTTTT
TRBV5-6,NA,NA,TRBJ2-1,CASSWVESEQFF,TGTGCCAGCAGCTGGGTGGAAAGTGAGCAGTTCTTC
TRBV27,once,NA,TRBJ2-1,CASSSSSYNEQFF,TGTGCCAGCAGCTCGAGCTCCTACAATGAGCAGTTCTTC
TRBV5-4,NA,TRBD2,TRBJ2-2,CASSTLAGGSAGELFF,TGTGCCAGCAGCACCCTAGCGGGAGGTAGCGCCGGGGAGCTGTTTTTT
TRBV30,NA,TRBD2,TRBJ2-1,CAWGEISGSSYNEQFF,TGTGCCTGGGGGGAGATTAGCGGGAGCTCCTACAATGAGCAGTTCTTC
TRBV11-3,NA,TRBD2,TRBJ2-1,CASSSTSGGAVSEQFF,TGTGCCAGCAGCTCGACTAGCGGGGGGGCCGTCTCTGAGCAGTTCTTC
TRBV27,NA,TRBD1,TRBJ2-7,CASSVGTDPYEQYF,TGTGCCAGCAGCGTCGGGACAGATCCCTACGAGCAGTACTTC
TRBV5-6,NA,TRBD2,TRBJ2-1,CASSPELAGAYNEQFF,TGTGCCAGCAGCCCAGAATTAGCGGGGGCCTACAATGAGCAGTTCTTC
TRBV6-5,NA,NA,TRBJ1-5,CASSYSAGGNQPQHF,TGTGCCAGCAGTTACTCGGCGGGGGGCAATCAGCCCCAGCATTTT
TRBV7-8,NA,TRBD2,TRBJ2-2,CASSSQGTTTGELFF,TGTGCCAGCAGCTCCCAAGGGACTACCACCGGGGAGCTGTTTTTT
TRBV5-1,NA,TRBD2,TRBJ2-1,CASSGGFGTSGSSNEQFF,TGCGCCAGCAGCGGGGGATTTGGGACTAGCGGGAGTAGCAATGAGCAGTTCTTC
TRBV5-4,NA,TRBD2,TRBJ2-5,CASSLDLAGQQETQYF,TGTGCCAGCAGCTTAGATCTAGCGGGGCAGCAAGAGACCCAGTACTTC
TRBV6-5,NA,NA,TRBJ1-1,CASSLGAGVLGTEAFF,TGTGCCAGCAGTTTGGGGGCAGGGGTTCTGGGCACTGAAGCTTTCTTT
TRBV6-6,NA,NA,TRBJ2-7,CASGLEEGKHEQYF,TGTGCCAGCGGGTTGGAGGAGGGAAAGCACGAGCAGTACTTC
TRBV11-2,NA,TRBD2,TRBJ2-5,CASSSSGGAETQYF,TGTGCCAGCAGCTCTAGCGGGGGGGCAGAGACCCAGTACTTC
TRBV10-1,NA,TRBD1,TRBJ1-2,CASTYRGGYTF,TGCGCCAGCACTTACAGGGGGGGCTACACCTTC
TRBV5-1,NA,NA,TRBJ2-1,CASSLEGGAYNEQFF,TGCGCCAGCAGCTTGGAAGGGGGGGCCTACAATGAGCAGTTCTTC
TRBV10-2,few,NA,TRBJ1-5,CATSPRGNQPQHF,TGCGCCACCTCACCTAGGGGCAATCAGCCCCAGCATTTT
TRBV19,NA,NA,TRBJ2-3,CASSISLQGSTQYF,TGTGCCAGTAGTATTTCCCTCCAGGGTAGCACGCAGTATTTT
TRBV9,NA,TRBD2,TRBJ2-3,CASSVEWVGGGTDTQYF,TGTGCCAGCAGCGTAGAGTGGGTTGGGGGGGGCACAGATACGCAGTATTTT
TRBV19,once,NA,TRBJ2-3,CASSISSGGSHNTDTQYF,TGTGCCAGTAGTATATCCTCTGGAGGCAGCCATAACACAGATACGCAGTATTTT
TRBV5-4,NA,TRBD1,TRBJ1-5,CASSLGQGADQPQHF,TGTGCCAGCAGCTTGGGGCAGGGGGCCGATCAGCCCCAGCATTTT
TRBV7-2,NA,NA,TRBJ2-1,CASSLAYSLAYNEQFF,TGTGCCAGCAGCTTAGCGTACAGCCTGGCCTACAATGAGCAGTTCTTC
TRBV28,NA,TRBD1,TRBJ1-1,CATSLGTGPFF,TGTGCCACCAGTTTGGGGACAGGCCCCTTCTTT
TRBV28,NA,NA,TRBJ1-1,CASSSLGGFTEAFF,TGTGCCAGCAGTAGCTTGGGTGGTTTCACTGAAGCTTTCTTT
TRBV18,NA,NA,TRBJ2-3,CASSPGRAPDTQYF,TGTGCCAGCTCACCAGGCAGGGCACCAGATACGCAGTATTTT
TRBV7-3,NA,TRBD1,TRBJ2-1,CASSLTGSDRDYNEQFF,TGTGCCAGCAGCTTAACAGGTTCGGACAGGGACTACAATGAGCAGTTCTTC
TRBV7-9,NA,TRBD2,TRBJ2-1,CASSLNGVAGNNEQFF,TGTGCCAGCAGCTTAAATGGGGTAGCGGGGAACAATGAGCAGTTCTTC
TRBV7-6,NA,NA,TRBJ2-7,CASSLADGELYEQYF,TGTGCCAGCAGCTTAGCGGACGGAGAACTCTACGAGCAGTACTTC
TRBV7-3,NA,NA,TRBJ2-7,CASSSGDPPYEQYF,TGTGCCAGCAGCTCGGGGGACCCTCCTTACGAGCAGTACTTC
TRBV5-3,NA,TRBD1,TRBJ1-1,CARSFRGRATEAFF,TGTGCCAGAAGTTTCAGGGGGCGGGCCACTGAAGCTTTCTTT
TRBV6-5,NA,TRBD2,TRBJ2-1,CASRWLAGGRYEQFF,TGTGCCAGCAGATGGCTAGCGGGGGGGCGTTATGAGCAGTTCTTC
TRBV10-2,NA,NA,TRBJ2-7,CAIPPRITYEQYF,TGCGCCATACCCCCACGGATTACCTACGAGCAGTACTTC
TRBV5-6,NA,TRBD2,TRBJ2-7,CASSFGGSRYEQYF,TGTGCCAGCAGCTTTGGCGGGAGCCGGTACGAGCAGTACTTC
TRBV11-2,NA,NA,TRBJ2-1,CASRQIYEQFF,TGTGCCAGCAGACAAATCTATGAGCAGTTCTTC
TRBV29-1,NA,NA,TRBJ1-1,CSVHALGGNTEAFF,TGCAGCGTTCATGCCCTGGGGGGGAACACTGAAGCTTTCTTT
TRBV10-3,NA,TRBD1,TRBJ1-2,CAISDPTGGFYGYTF,TGTGCCATCAGTGACCCGACAGGGGGCTTCTATGGCTACACCTTC
TRBV18,few,TRBD1,TRBJ2-1,CASSPFEGANNEQFF,TGTGCCAGCTCTCCCTTCGAGGGGGCAAACAATGAGCAGTTCTTC
TRBV6-1,NA,NA,TRBJ1-6,CASSEREQGSNSPLHF,TGTGCCAGCAGTGAACGGGAACAGGGTTCCAATTCACCCCTCCACTTT
TRBV6-1,NA,NA,TRBJ1-2,CASSEAVGGFFGYTF,TGTGCCAGCAGTGAAGCGGTGGGGGGCTTCTTTGGCTACACCTTC
TRBV15,NA,NA,TRBJ1-2,CATSGHTDRLYGYTF,TGTGCCACCAGCGGACATACAGACAGGCTATATGGCTACACCTTC
TRBV6-1,NA,TRBD2,TRBJ2-7,CASSESVGGSLYEQYF,TGCGCCAGCAGTGAGTCGGTCGGCGGGAGTTTATACGAGCAGTACTTC
TRBV18,NA,NA,TRBJ1-1,CASSPTGTGTEAFF,TGTGCCAGCTCACCTACCGGGACCGGCACCGAAGCTTTCTTT
TRBV6-1,NA,TRBD1,TRBJ1-6,CASSEAGTGNSPLHF,TGTGCCAGCAGCGAAGCCGGGACAGGCAATTCACCCCTCCACTTT
TRBV5-8,NA,NA,TRBJ2-2,CASSASRGNTGELFF,TGTGCCAGCAGCGCAAGCCGGGGTAACACCGGGGAGCTGTTTTTT
TRBV9,NA,NA,TRBJ1-3,CASSVSPQSGNTIYF,TGTGCCAGCAGCGTATCCCCCCAATCTGGGAACACCATATATTTT